This T cell receptor beta chain was recovered during a study of blood T cells in healthy people across ages. V lost 3 bases, J lost 0 bases, and 11 bases stayed unmatched. Looked up from germline, CDR1 is KGHDR and CDR2 is SFDVKD. CDR3 length: 18 residues. With a J-beta primer mix and a sample-barcoded 5' primer, a second PCR ran about 7 to 11 cycles. TCRdb itself ran the 5' RACE reads through MiXCR, one entry per CDR3 protein. The sample contains about 780,000 distinct CDR3 sequences, around 62% of which appear only once. A few counts support this clonotype. The source of this sequence is a man aged 25 to 45 in good health. The specimen sequenced was blood. The V call is TRBV24-1, the J call TRBJ2-3, with 7 bases matching TRBD1. CDR3 in amino acids: CATSDRLRDSLSTDTQYF. The CDR3, as DNA: TGTGCCACCAGTGATCGACTAAGGGACAGCCTCAGCACAGATACGCAGTATTTT.